The clone carrying this T cell receptor beta chain showed up just a few times. Its specificity is not known. Profiling relied on immunoSEQ multiplex PCR, and the TCRdb table lists in-frame clones only, not all of them. The table has about 19,000 clones, approximately 77% seen once. Unexposed donor CD4+ T cells date from 2011-2018, before the COVID-19 pandemic. After more than eight days of culture, CD4+ T cells were isolated. This specimen comes from a study of CD4 T cells in relation to SARS-CoV-2 and coronaviruses. The CDR3 length is 15 residues. V was pared by 2 bases and J by 6 bases, with 14 bases between. Germline V lookup: CDR1 LNHDA, CDR2 SQIVND (reference sequence).

Sequencing was performed on CD4+ T cells from PBMCs, cultured in vitro. The sequence was obtained from a human donor in good health. This chain links TRBV19 with TRBJ2-1, with D possibly matching TRBD1 (6 bases). The CDR3 sequence is CASSIMAGAINEQFF. The DNA for the CDR3 is TGTGCCAGTAGTATAATGGCAGGGGCGATCAATGAGCAGTTCTTC.